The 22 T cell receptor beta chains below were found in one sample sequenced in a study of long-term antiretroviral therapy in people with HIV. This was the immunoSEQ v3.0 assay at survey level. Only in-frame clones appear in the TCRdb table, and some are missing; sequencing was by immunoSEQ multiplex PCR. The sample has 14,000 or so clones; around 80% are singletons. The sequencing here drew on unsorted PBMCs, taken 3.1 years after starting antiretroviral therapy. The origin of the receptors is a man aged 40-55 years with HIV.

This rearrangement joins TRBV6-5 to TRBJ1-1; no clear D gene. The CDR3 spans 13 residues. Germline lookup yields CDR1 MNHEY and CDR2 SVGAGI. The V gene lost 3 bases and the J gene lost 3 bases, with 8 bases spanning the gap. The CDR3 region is CASSYRRDTEAFF. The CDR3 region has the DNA TGTGCCAGCAGTTATCGCAGAGACACTGAAGCTTTCTTT.

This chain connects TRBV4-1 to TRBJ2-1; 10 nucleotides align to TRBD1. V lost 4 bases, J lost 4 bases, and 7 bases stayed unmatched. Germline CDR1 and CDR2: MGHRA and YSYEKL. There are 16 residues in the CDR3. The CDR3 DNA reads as TGCGCCAGCAGCCCCCCTAGGACAGGGGGGTACAATGAGCAGTTCTTC. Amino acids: CASSPPRTGGYNEQFF.

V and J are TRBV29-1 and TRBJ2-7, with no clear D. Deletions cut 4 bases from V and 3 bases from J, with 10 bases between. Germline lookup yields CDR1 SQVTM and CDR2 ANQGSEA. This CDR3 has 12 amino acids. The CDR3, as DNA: TGCAGCGTTGTAGGGAACTTCTACGAGCAGTACTTC. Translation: CSVVGNFYEQYF.

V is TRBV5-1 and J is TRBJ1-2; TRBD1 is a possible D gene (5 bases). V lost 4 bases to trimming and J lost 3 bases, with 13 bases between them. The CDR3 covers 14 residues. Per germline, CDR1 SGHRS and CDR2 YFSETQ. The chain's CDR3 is CASSPSGDDYGYTF. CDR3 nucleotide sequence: TGCGCCAGCAGCCCCTCCGGGGACGACTATGGCTACACCTTC.

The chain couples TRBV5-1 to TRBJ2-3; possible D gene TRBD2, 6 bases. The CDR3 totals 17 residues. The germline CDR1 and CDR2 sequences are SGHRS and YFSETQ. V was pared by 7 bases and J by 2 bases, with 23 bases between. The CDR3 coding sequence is TGCGCCAGCGGATGGGGTAATGGGGCGGGGACCACAGATACGCAGTATTTT. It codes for CASGWGNGAGTTDTQYF.

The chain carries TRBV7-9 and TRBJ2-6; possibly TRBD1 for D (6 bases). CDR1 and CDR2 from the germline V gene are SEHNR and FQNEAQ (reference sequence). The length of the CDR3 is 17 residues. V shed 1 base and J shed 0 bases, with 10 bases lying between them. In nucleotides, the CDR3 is TGTGCCAGCAGCTTAGGGACAGAGAGCTCTGGGGCCAACGTCCTGACTTTC. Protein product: CASSLGTESSGANVLTF.

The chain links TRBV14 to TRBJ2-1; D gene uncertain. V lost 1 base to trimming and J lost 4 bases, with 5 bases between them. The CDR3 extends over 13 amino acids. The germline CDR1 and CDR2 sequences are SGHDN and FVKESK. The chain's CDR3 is CASSQAWYNEQFF. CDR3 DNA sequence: TGTGCCAGCAGCCAAGCCTGGTACAATGAGCAGTTCTTC.

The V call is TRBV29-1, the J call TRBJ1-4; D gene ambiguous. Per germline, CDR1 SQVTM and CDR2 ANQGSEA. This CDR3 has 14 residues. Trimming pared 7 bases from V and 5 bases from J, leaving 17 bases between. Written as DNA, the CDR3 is TGCAGCGCTCGGATCGGGAGCTCAAATGAAAAACTGTTTTTT. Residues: CSARIGSSNEKLFF.

Here the CDR3 reads CASSLEGTSGYNEQFF. The CDR3 nucleotides are TGCGCCAGCAGCTTGGAAGGGACTAGTGGCTACAATGAGCAGTTCTTC. V usage is TRBV5-1 and J usage is TRBJ2-1; 8 nucleotides align to TRBD2. The CDR3 contains 16 residues. Germline CDR1 reads SGHRS; CDR2 reads YFSETQ. Trimming at V came to 0 bases and at J to 3 bases, leaving 5 bases not matched to a gene.

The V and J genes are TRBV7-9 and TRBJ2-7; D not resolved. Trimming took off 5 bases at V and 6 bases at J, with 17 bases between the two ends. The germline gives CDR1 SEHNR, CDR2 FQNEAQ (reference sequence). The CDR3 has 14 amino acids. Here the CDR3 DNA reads TGTGCCAGCAGCCGTGCCCCCCCCTTCCTCGAGCAGTACTTC. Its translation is CASSRAPPFLEQYF.

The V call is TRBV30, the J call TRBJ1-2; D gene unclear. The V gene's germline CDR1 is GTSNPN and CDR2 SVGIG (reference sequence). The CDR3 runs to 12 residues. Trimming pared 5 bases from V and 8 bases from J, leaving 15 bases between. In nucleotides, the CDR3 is TGTGCCTGGGGTTACGGGATCGGGGGCTACACCTTC. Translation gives CAWGYGIGGYTF.

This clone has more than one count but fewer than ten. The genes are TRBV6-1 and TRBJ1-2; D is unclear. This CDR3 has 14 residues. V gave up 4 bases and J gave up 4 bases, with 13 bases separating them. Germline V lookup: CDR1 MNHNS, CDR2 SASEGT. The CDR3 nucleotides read TGTGCCAGCAGTGCAAACCGGGCGACCTATGGCTACACCTTC. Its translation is CASSANRATYGYTF.

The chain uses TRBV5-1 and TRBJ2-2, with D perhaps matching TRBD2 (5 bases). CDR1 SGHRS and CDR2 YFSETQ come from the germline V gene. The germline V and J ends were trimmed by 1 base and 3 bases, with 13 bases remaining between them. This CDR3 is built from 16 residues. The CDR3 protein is CASSLPEGLDTGELFF. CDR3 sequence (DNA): TGCGCCAGCAGCTTGCCTGAGGGTTTGGACACCGGGGAGCTGTTTTTT.

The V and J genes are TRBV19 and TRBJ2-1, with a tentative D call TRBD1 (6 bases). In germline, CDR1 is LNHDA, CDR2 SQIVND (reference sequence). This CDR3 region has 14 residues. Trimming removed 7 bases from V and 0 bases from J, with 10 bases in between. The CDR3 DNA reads TGTGCCAGTATTGGGGGCAGCTCCTACAATGAGCAGTTCTTC. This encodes CASIGGSSYNEQFF.

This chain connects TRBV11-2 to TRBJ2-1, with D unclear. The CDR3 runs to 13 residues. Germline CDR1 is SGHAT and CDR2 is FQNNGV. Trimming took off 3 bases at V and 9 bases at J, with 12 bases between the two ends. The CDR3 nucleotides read TGTGCCAGCAGCTTCCAGTCCCTTAGTGAGCAGTTCTTC. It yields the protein CASSFQSLSEQFF.

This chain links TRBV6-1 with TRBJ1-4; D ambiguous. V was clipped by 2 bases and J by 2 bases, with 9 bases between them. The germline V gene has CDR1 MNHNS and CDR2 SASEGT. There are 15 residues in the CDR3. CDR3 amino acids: CASSEMGFTNEKLFF. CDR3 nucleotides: TGTGCCAGCAGTGAAATGGGGTTTACTAATGAAAAACTGTTTTTT.

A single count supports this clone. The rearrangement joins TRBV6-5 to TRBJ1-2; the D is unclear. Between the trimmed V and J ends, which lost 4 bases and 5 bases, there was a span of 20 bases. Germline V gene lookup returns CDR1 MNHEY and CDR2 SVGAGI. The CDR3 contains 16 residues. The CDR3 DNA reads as TGTGCCAGCAGTTCATTAGGACGTGGCACCTCTTATGGCTACACCTTC. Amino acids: CASSSLGRGTSYGYTF.

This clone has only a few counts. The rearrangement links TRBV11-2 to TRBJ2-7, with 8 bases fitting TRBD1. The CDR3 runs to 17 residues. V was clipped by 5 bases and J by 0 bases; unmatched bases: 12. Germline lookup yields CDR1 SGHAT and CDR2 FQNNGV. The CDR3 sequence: CASSGYGQGTLSYEQYF. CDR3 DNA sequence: TGTGCCAGCAGCGGCTACGGACAGGGAACACTCTCCTACGAGCAGTACTTC.

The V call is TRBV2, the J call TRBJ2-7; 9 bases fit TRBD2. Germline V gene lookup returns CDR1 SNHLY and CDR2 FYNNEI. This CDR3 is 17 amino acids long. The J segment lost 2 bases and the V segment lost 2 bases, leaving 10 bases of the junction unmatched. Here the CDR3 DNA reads TGTGCCAGCAGTGAAAGATCAAGCGGGGGGCCCCCCTACGAGCAGTACTTC. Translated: CASSERSSGGPPYEQYF.

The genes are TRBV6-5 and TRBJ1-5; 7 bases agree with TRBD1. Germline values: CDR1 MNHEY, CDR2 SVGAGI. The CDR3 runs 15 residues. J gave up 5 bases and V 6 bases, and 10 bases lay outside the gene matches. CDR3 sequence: CASSRTGAWDQPQHF. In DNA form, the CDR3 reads TGTGCCAGCAGCCGTACAGGGGCCTGGGATCAGCCCCAGCATTTT.

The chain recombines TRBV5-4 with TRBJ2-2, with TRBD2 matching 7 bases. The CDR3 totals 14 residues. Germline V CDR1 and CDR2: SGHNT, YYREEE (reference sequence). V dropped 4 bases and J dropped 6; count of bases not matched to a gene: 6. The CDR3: CASSAAGVPGELFF. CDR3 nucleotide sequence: TGTGCCAGCAGCGCCGCGGGGGTCCCCGGGGAGCTGTTTTTT.

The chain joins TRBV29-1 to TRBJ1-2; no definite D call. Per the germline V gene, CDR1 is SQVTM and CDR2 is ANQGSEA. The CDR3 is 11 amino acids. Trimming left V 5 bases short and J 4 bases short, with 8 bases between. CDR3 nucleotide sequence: TGCAGCGTTCGGGATTTCTATGGCTACACCTTC. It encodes CSVRDFYGYTF.